This T cell receptor beta chain was captured in a study of blood T cells in healthy people across ages. This clonotype was counted only a few times. Possible read error: a much larger clone is one base away. A J-beta primer mix and a sample-barcoded 5' primer were used in a second PCR of roughly 7 to 12 cycles. Each CDR3 protein is one row after TCRdb ran MiXCR on the 5' RACE reads. The profile shows about 640,000 distinct CDR3 sequences, approximately 30% of them singletons. The people who gave samples were healthy Caucasians from Russia, aged about 6 to 100. Each sample had at least 6.5 million PBMCs isolated. The CDR3 is made up of 15 amino acids. J was trimmed by 6 bases and V by 6 bases; bases with no gene match: 10.

What was sequenced was blood. The chain is built from TRBV12-3 or TRBV12-4 and TRBJ2-1; 8 nucleotides agree with TRBD2. The TCR comes from a woman of 80 years or more in good health. The CDR3 loop is CASSTQAGGRNEQFF. Written as DNA, the CDR3 is TGTGCCAGCAGCACTCAGGCGGGGGGCCGCAATGAGCAGTTCTTC.